This T cell receptor beta chain originates from a study of T cells in Graves' hyperthyroidism and ophthalmopathy. The study, taken as a whole, reports: Peripheral blood also featured most of the thyroid clonotypes expanded above 0.001. Using 13 V-J features, a model discriminated ophthalmopathy from stable hyperthyroidism. Ophthalmopathy was predicted by the model a median of approximately 6 months ahead of onset.

Researchers amplified the TCR beta CDR3 regions from RNA transcripts. The TCR CDR3 first-round RT-PCR relied on the HTBI primer set. TCRdb recomputed calls from the multiplex PCR reads with MiXCR, one row per CDR3 protein. The repertoire includes 650,000 to 800,000 distinct CDR3 sequences, roughly 46% of them detected once, and less than 8.5% sits in the top ten. Diagnostic assessment was based on clinical symptoms, serum thyroxine and TRAb, thyroid ultrasound and orbital computed tomography. In regard to this clonotype: Its antigen is as yet unknown. This may stem from a read error, because a much larger clone lies one nucleotide away.

The CDR3 totals 13 residues. Trimming cost V 1 base and J 7 bases, with 13 bases left between them. Germline V gives CDR1 SQVTM, CDR2 ANQGSEA. This receptor was taken from an adult man with Graves' disease, either hyperthyroidism or ophthalmopathy (not recorded which). Sequences were obtained from peripheral blood or thyroid tissue (not recorded which). The rearrangement uses TRBV29-1 and TRBJ1-2, with D perhaps matching TRBD1 (6 bases). CDR3 nucleotides: TGCAGCGTTGAAGGGACAGAGACCTGTGGCTACACCTTC. This translates into CSVEGTETCGYTF.